This T cell receptor (beta chain) was documented in a study of T cell responses to AZD1222 COVID-19 vaccine (TCRdb year 2021). Context from the whole study: AZD1222 recipients whose second dose came at about 4 weeks and those whose second dose came at about 12 weeks were combined into one group, since spike-specific TCR depth and breadth did not differ between the two schedules. TCR sequencing was performed for about 250 trial participants, of whom around 210 were given two doses of AZD1222 and approximately 25 were given two doses of MenACWY control vaccine. Trial participants were enrolled by age into 18-55, 56-69 and 70-plus year subgroups, with around 150, 28 and 57 TCR-sequenced participants respectively.

Overall study results and their limits: Because no day 14 peak-response samples were available, the repertoires could be characterized only after the peak T cell response. Conclusions about previously exposed vaccinees are limited, since just a handful of AZD1222 recipients were seropositive for SARS-CoV-2 at baseline. Epitopes outside the regions mutated in the B.1.351 and B.1.1.7 variants were reportedly recognized by nearly half of the unique spike-specific TCRs. The vaccine-associated CD4 TCRs covered the entire spike protein, and the dominant responses fell in regions 160-218 and 743-854. In the small 56-69-year group, the increase in depth fell short of significance, most likely because of low power. Participants were mostly white British, with more females than males. The authors suggested clonal diversity may have been underestimated. A significant rise in spike-specific TCR breadth and depth was observed after two AZD1222 doses relative to day 0 and relative to MenACWY recipients.

The sample's time point label, decoded: baseline before first vaccination. The vaccinee samples were drawn from two UK trials, COV001 and COV002, one of which was a single-blind randomized controlled phase 2/3 trial testing AZD1222 (ChAdOx1 nCoV-19) in healthy adults. For TCRbeta chain sequencing, PBMC samples were collected from trial participants at day 0 and at day 28 after the second dose. Taken from the germline V gene, the CDR1 and CDR2 loops are SGHRS and YFSETQ. V is clipped by 0 bases and J by 8 bases, and the sequence between their germline boundaries is 12 bases long. Measured from the cysteine to the phenylalanine, the CDR3 is 15 residues long. Of the read, only the CDR3 DNA is kept; its 45 bases are in frame from base 1. The CDR3 regions of human TCRbeta chains were subjected to immunosequencing. As for how the authors treated the data: TCRs in the repertoires were matched against a reference library of SARS-CoV-2-specific TCRs that had been generated with the MIRA antigen-specificity platform. Breadth meant the fraction of unique TCRs that were SARS-CoV-2-associated, whereas depth meant the fraction of total T cells that were SARS-CoV-2-associated. Using the MIRA data, each spike-specific TCR was assigned both to the spike region to which the TCR was reactive and to a CD4 or CD8 class. Log10-transformed breadth and depth values were compared by one-way ANOVA with Sidak's multiple comparisons tests. TCRdb holds this immuneACCESS table with in-frame rearrangements only. Some clones are missing; in checked studies, unresolved V genes explain under half, and the rest has no known cause. That table is the source of V, J and clone size, and D and trimming were worked out from the DNA. The sample profile shows about 95,000 clones; roughly nine tenths of them were found once. Jointly, the top ten make up roughly 4% of the sample.

Remarks on this clone: This clone's antigen is unknown. No quality values exist for individual bases; no much larger clone is one base distant.

The material was peripheral blood, obtained on day 0 of AZD1222 vaccination. The source of this sequence is an adult in good health. Rearrangement joined TRBV5-1 to TRBJ1-6, with TRBD1 tentatively as D gene (5 bases match). The CDR3 loop reads CASSLATASDSPLHF. The base sequence is TGCGCCAGCAGCTTGGCGACAGCCTCGGATTCACCCCTCCACTTT.